Given below is one T cell receptor beta chain in context. This sample was taken from a study of blood T cells in healthy people across ages. For the second PCR, which ran for about 7 to 11 cycles, a sample-barcoded 5' primer and a J-beta primer mix were used. TCRdb fed the 5' RACE reads into MiXCR, producing one record per CDR3 protein. This table has 1,300,000 or so distinct CDR3 sequences, almost 60% appearing once. In germline, CDR1 is SGDLS, CDR2 YYNGEE. V dropped 3 bases and J dropped 0; count of bases not matched to a gene: 2. The CDR3 runs 16 residues. Each donor had 7.5 to 10 milliliters of peripheral blood drawn.

The chain is built from TRBV9 and TRBJ2-7; TRBD2 matches at 14 bases. Sample: blood. The source of this sequence is a man aged 18 to 30 in good health. As DNA, the CDR3 is TGTGCCAGCAGCGCGGGACTAGCGGGAGTCTCCTACGAGCAGTACTTC. Its protein product is CASSAGLAGVSYEQYF.